A selection of T cell receptor beta chains follows, all from one sample in a study of cytomegalovirus exposure and HLA in healthy donors. Clones were sequenced by immunoSEQ multiplex PCR, and TCRdb holds only the in-frame ones, with some missing. The sample lists 170,000 or so clones; roughly 88% were seen once. Sequencing was done on a sample of PBMCs. All receptors come from a man aged 50 or older in good health and CMV-seropositive. Both conserved end residues are part of each CDR3. A D gene is named only where the DNA matches it firmly.

J gene,V gene,D gene,CDR3 protein,CDR3 DNA
TRBJ1-2,TRBV6-1,TRBD1,CASSRQGGGYTF,TGTGCCAGCAGTCGACAGGGGGGTGGCTACACCTTC
TRBJ1-5,TRBV6-5,-,CASSLGQGRDQPQHF,TGTGCCAGCAGTCTCGGCCAGGGGAGAGATCAGCCCCAGCATTTT
TRBJ2-1,TRBV5-1,TRBD1,CASSQGQGALSNEQFF,TGCGCCAGCAGCCAGGGACAGGGGGCGCTTTCAAATGAGCAGTTCTTC
TRBJ1-5,TRBV2,TRBD1,CASGPGQVINQPQHF,TGTGCCAGCGGACCGGGACAGGTTATCAATCAGCCCCAGCATTTT
TRBJ2-4,TRBV2,-,CASRDMLSKNIQYF,TGTGCCAGCAGGGACATGTTATCCAAAAACATTCAGTACTTC
TRBJ2-7,TRBV5-6,TRBD1,CASSRVSGQGGREQYF,TGTGCCAGCAGCCGCGTCTCGGGACAGGGTGGCAGGGAGCAGTACTTC
TRBJ2-1,TRBV11-2,TRBD2,CASSLAIGGRANNEQFF,TGTGCCAGCAGCTTAGCTATAGGCGGGAGGGCCAACAATGAGCAGTTCTTC
TRBJ1-1,TRBV9,-,CASSVEIKNTEAFF,TGTGCCAGCAGCGTTGAGATAAAGAACACTGAAGCTTTCTTT
TRBJ2-5,TRBV9,TRBD2,CASSVALAGLQETQYF,TGTGCCAGCAGCGTAGCTCTAGCGGGTCTTCAAGAGACCCAGTACTTC
TRBJ2-2,TRBV5-1,TRBD2,CASSTGTTPTGELFF,TGCGCCAGCAGCACCGGGACTACCCCCACCGGGGAGCTGTTTTTT
TRBJ2-1,TRBV7-3,TRBD2,CASSLKGREGEQFF,TGTGCCAGCAGCTTAAAAGGCAGGGAGGGTGAGCAGTTCTTC
TRBJ1-5,TRBV6-1,-,CASSGATRGSSNQPQHF,TGTGCCAGCAGTGGCGCGACGCGGGGTTCTAGCAATCAGCCCCAGCATTTT
TRBJ2-3,TRBV6-1,TRBD2,CASGGGTQYF,TGTGCCAGCGGGGGGGGTACGCAGTATTTT
TRBJ1-2,TRBV29-1,-,CSVEGSYGYTF,TGCAGCGTTGAAGGCAGCTATGGCTACACCTTC
TRBJ2-1,TRBV7-2,TRBD2,CASSLMGTSGRSEQFF,TGTGCCAGCAGCTTAATGGGGACTAGCGGGAGAAGTGAGCAGTTCTTC
TRBJ1-2,TRBV19,-,CASSISGLDGYTF,TGTGCCAGTAGTATATCAGGGCTGGATGGCTACACCTTC
TRBJ2-3,TRBV6-5,TRBD2,CASSLAGRTDTQYF,TGTGCCAGCAGTTTAGCGGGCCGCACAGATACGCAGTATTTT
TRBJ1-2,TRBV6-5,-,CASRPHRDDYGYTF,TGTGCCAGCAGACCTCATCGGGATGACTATGGCTACACCTTC